The 20 T cell receptor beta chains listed next were all sequenced from one sample in a study of cytomegalovirus exposure and HLA in healthy donors. Vbeta (60) and Jbeta (13) primers were used in the PCR. Measured with immunoSEQ multiplex PCR; TCRdb has only the in-frame clones, and not every one. The data show 150,000 to 200,000 clones, about 75% seen once. Sequenced: PBMCs. The receptors derive from a woman aged 40 to 55 in good health and CMV-seropositive.

The chain joins TRBV7-9 to TRBJ2-5, with a weak D call TRBD2 (5 bases). This CDR3 comprises 15 residues. V was clipped by 5 bases and J by 2 bases, with 15 bases between them. Germline CDR1 is SEHNR and CDR2 is FQNEAQ (reference sequence). CDR3 in DNA: TGTGCCAGCAGCCAGCTAGAAACGGGGCAAGAGACCCAGTACTTC. Its protein product is CASSQLETGQETQYF.

The sample holds one count of this clone. The chain recombines TRBV18 with TRBJ2-7, with TRBD2 matching over 11 bases. Germline-derived CDR1 and CDR2 are KGHSH and LQKENI. V was pared by 1 base and J by 0 bases, with 8 bases of the junction left unmatched. The CDR3 spans 18 residues. CDR3 loop: CASSPLPSGRTTSYEQYF. CDR3 coding DNA: TGTGCCAGCTCACCACTTCCTAGCGGGAGGACTACCTCCTACGAGCAGTACTTC.

This chain connects TRBV19 to TRBJ1-2; D not certain. The V and J ends lost 7 bases and 4 bases respectively, with 16 bases between them. Germline CDR1 and CDR2: LNHDA and SQIVND (reference sequence). The CDR3 totals 14 residues. CDR3 DNA: TGTGCCAGTACTCCCGTCACCCCGGGCTATGGCTACACCTTC. Protein sequence: CASTPVTPGYGYTF.

The V gene is TRBV9, the J gene TRBJ2-1; 10 nucleotides line up with TRBD2. The germline V gene encodes CDR1 SGDLS and CDR2 YYNGEE. The CDR3 is made up of 17 amino acids. Unmatched junction bases numbered 4, after V lost 0 bases and J lost 1 base. The CDR3 is CASSVESGRVSYNEQFF. The CDR3 DNA follows: TGTGCCAGCAGCGTAGAGAGCGGGAGGGTTTCCTACAATGAGCAGTTCTTC.

The rearrangement uses TRBV7-2 and TRBJ2-5; D gene uncertain. Per germline, CDR1 SGHTA and CDR2 FQGNSA. This CDR3 comprises 13 residues. V dropped 1 base and J dropped 4 bases, with 7 bases sitting between them. The CDR3 DNA reads as TGTGCCAGCAGCTTAGTCGGGTCAGAGACCCAGTACTTC. This sequence encodes CASSLVGSETQYF.

The CDR3 nucleotides read TGTGCCAGCAGTGACTCAGCGGGAGTCTCAAGTGGGGAGCTGTTTTTT. Translated: CASSDSAGVSSGELFF. The genes are TRBV6-4 and TRBJ2-2; 8 bases map to TRBD2. The CDR3 extends over 16 amino acids. J lost 8 bases, V lost 0 bases, and 8 bases had no gene match. Germline CDR1 and CDR2: MRHNA and SNTAGT.

This clone was found once. The chain couples TRBV4-2 to TRBJ2-7; TRBD2 matches 15 bases. J lost 3 bases, V lost 0 bases, and 9 bases had no gene match. The CDR3 is 19 amino acids. Germline V gene lookup returns CDR1 LGHNA and CDR2 YNFKEQ. In DNA form, the CDR3 reads TGTGCCAGCAGCCAAGATTGGACTAGCGGGAGGGCCGACGTCTACGAGCAGTACTTC. This encodes CASSQDWTSGRADVYEQYF.

The gene calls are TRBV7-8 and TRBJ2-7; possible D gene TRBD1, 6 bases. Germline-derived CDR1 and CDR2 are SGHVS and FQNEAQ. V was pared by 4 bases and J by 0 bases, with 13 bases between. The CDR3 extends over 15 amino acids. The CDR3 bases are TGTGCCAGCAGCTCCGGGACACGAAGCTCCTACGAGCAGTACTTC. Translated: CASSSGTRSSYEQYF.

The V call is TRBV11-2, the J call TRBJ2-7; D not certain. Germline V gene data show CDR1 as SGHAT and CDR2 as FQNNGV. This CDR3 spans 14 amino acids. Trimming cost V 5 bases and J 3 bases, with 14 bases left between them. CDR3 sequence: CASSATLVSYEQYF. The CDR3 DNA sequence: TGTGCCAGCAGCGCCACCCTAGTGAGCTACGAGCAGTACTTC.

V is TRBV11-1 and J is TRBJ2-3; D uncertain. Germline loops: CDR1 SGHAT, CDR2 FQDESV (reference sequence). The CDR3 runs 12 residues. V lost 8 bases and J 3 bases, leaving 9 bases between the germline ends. CDR3 region: CASAQRTDTQYF. The CDR3 DNA follows: TGTGCCAGCGCCCAGAGGACAGATACGCAGTATTTT.

This clone occurred a few times. J is TRBJ1-1 and V is TRBV4-2, with 10 bases that match TRBD1. The J segment lost 3 bases and the V segment lost 2 bases, leaving 3 bases of the junction unmatched. The CDR3 extends over 15 amino acids. The V gene's germline CDR1 is LGHNA and CDR2 YNFKEQ. The CDR3 coding sequence is TGTGCCAGCAGCCAATCTGACAGGGGGCACACTGAAGCTTTCTTT. It encodes CASSQSDRGHTEAFF.

The chain carries TRBV2 and TRBJ2-5; D not certain. The J call may be faulty, since TRBJ2-7 better matches the DNA end. The germline gives CDR1 SNHLY, CDR2 FYNNEI. The CDR3 covers 14 residues. CDR3 in DNA: TGTGCCAGCAGTGAAGTTGGGCTAAGTGGCGAGCAGTACTTC. Its protein product is CASSEVGLSGEQYF.

This rearrangement joins TRBV14 to TRBJ2-7; 7 nucleotides line up with TRBD1. The CDR3 has 12 residues. Germline V gene sequence: CDR1 SGHDN, CDR2 FVKESK. V shed 4 bases and J 4 bases; nucleotides not matched to a gene: 1. This CDR3 reads CASSPTGYEQYF. The DNA of the CDR3 is TGTGCCAGCAGCCCGACAGGGTACGAGCAGTACTTC.

As DNA, the CDR3 is TGTGCCAGCAGAATCGGGACAGGAGCAAATGAAAAACTGTTTTTT. Residues: CASRIGTGANEKLFF. This chain uses TRBV7-9 with TRBJ1-4; 8 bases map to TRBD1. The CDR3 spans 15 residues. Unmatched junction bases numbered 8, after V lost 6 bases and J lost 5 bases. Germline V CDR1 and CDR2: SEHNR, FQNEAQ (reference sequence).

The V call is TRBV7-9, the J call TRBJ2-2; tentative D call: TRBD1 (6 bases). V was shortened by 6 bases and J by 5 bases, with 25 bases between the two germline ends. This CDR3 region has 18 residues. The germline CDR1 and CDR2 sequences are SEHNR and FQNEAQ (reference sequence). The DNA for the CDR3 is TGTGCCAGCAGTTCACTCATTCCCCAGGGGTCCCGAACCGGGGAGCTGTTTTTT. It translates to CASSSLIPQGSRTGELFF.

The CDR3 spells CASRGTGLGGEQYF. CDR3 in DNA: TGTGCCAGCAGGGGGACAGGGCTCGGGGGCGAGCAGTACTTC. The chain is built from TRBV14 and TRBJ2-7, with 9 bases matching TRBD1. This CDR3 spans 14 amino acids. Per the germline V gene, CDR1 is SGHDN and CDR2 is FVKESK. Trimming cost V 6 bases and J 6 bases; bases outside gene matches: 9.

This chain connects TRBV5-1 to TRBJ1-2, with D possibly TRBD1 on 6 matching bases. The CDR3 sequence is 14 residues long. Between the trimmed V and J ends, which lost 3 bases and 4 bases, there was a span of 13 bases. The germline V gene has CDR1 SGHRS and CDR2 YFSETQ. CDR3 nucleotide sequence: TGCGCCAGCAGCTCCGGGGGGCGCATCTATGGCTACACCTTC. As protein: CASSSGGRIYGYTF.

The V and J genes are TRBV2 and TRBJ2-3; 10 nucleotides line up with TRBD2. The CDR3 sequence is 16 residues long. Trimming at V came to 5 bases and at J to 1 base, leaving 6 bases not matched to a gene. CDR1 and CDR2 (germline): SNHLY, FYNNEI. The CDR3 sequence is CASSSGRAGGTDTQYF. CDR3 nucleotide sequence: TGTGCCAGCAGTAGCGGGAGGGCCGGTGGCACAGATACGCAGTATTTT. Based on the CDR3 plus reference TRBV2 and TRBJ2-3, the full variable domain is EPEVTQTPSHQVTQMGQEVILRCVPISNHLYFYWYRQILGQKVEFLVSFYNNEISEKSEIFDDQFSVERPDGSNFTLKIRSTKLEDSAMYFCASSSGRAGGTDTQYFGPGTRLTVL.

This rearrangement joins TRBV5-1 to TRBJ2-5, with TRBD1 matching 7 bases. The germline gives CDR1 SGHRS, CDR2 YFSETQ. This CDR3 has 15 residues. Unmatched junction bases numbered 6, after V lost 2 bases and J lost 2 bases. The CDR3 is CASSFGTARQETQYF. The CDR3 nucleotides read TGCGCCAGCAGCTTCGGGACAGCGAGGCAAGAGACCCAGTACTTC.

The chain employs TRBV7-2 and TRBJ1-1; TRBD1 agrees at 8 bases. Per the germline V gene, CDR1 is SGHTA and CDR2 is FQGNSA. CDR3 length: 15 amino acids. Losses at the gene ends were 4 bases for V and 5 bases for J; bases not matched to a gene: 9. Written as DNA, the CDR3 is TGTGCCAGCAGCTCAATGGACAGGGTAGGGACTGAAGCTTTCTTT. Protein product: CASSSMDRVGTEAFF.